This T cell receptor (beta chain) comes out of a study of regulatory T cells in long-lasting Graves disease. The TCR beta library used iRepertoire HTBI primers with Arm-PCR amplification of CDR3. TCRdb fed the multiplex PCR reads into MiXCR, producing one record per CDR3 protein. Of around 400,000 distinct CDR3 sequences listed, around 24% are singletons. The study, taken as a whole, reports: With persistent disease, TRBV28, TRBJ1-2 and TRBJ2-5 were the favored segments. Persistent Graves' disease cases displayed lower TCR diversity than newly diagnosed ones.

Indicated time point: persistent/refractory GD, antithyroid drugs over 5 years with positive TRAb. RNA from PBMCs was the source of the TCR library. An endocrinology unit in Xi'an, China, supplied the patients. Ten or more counts support this clonotype. Its antigen is undetermined. This CDR3 is 14 amino acids long. V was pared by 8 bases and J by 2 bases, with 8 bases of the junction left unmatched. Germline V gene lookup returns CDR1 SNHLY and CDR2 FYNNEI. This rearrangement joins TRBV2 to TRBJ2-7; TRBD1 aligns across 8 bases. The sequence was obtained from a female donor with Graves disease. The sample in question was peripheral blood mononuclear cells (PBMCs), obtained when the disease was refractory, from a patient treated with antithyroid drugs. DNA for the CDR3: TGTGCCAGCGGTTTATTGGACAGGGCCTACGAGCAGTACTTC. Translating gives CASGLLDRAYEQYF.